This T cell receptor (beta chain) was captured in a study of blood T cells in healthy people across ages. CDR3 length equals 14 residues. The germline CDR1 and CDR2 sequences are SGHTA and FQGTGA. The trim removed 0 bases at V and 8 bases at J, leaving 0 bases unmatched. A second about 7 to 12 cycle PCR used barcoded and J-beta primers. TCRdb reprocessed the 5' RACE reads with MiXCR, giving one entry per CDR3 protein. The sample yields 1.5 million to 2 million distinct CDR3 sequences, about two fifths seen once. This clonotype was detected only a few times. The receptor was isolated from a human donor in good health. The chain joins TRBV7-3 to TRBJ1-6, with 8 positions matching TRBD1. Sequencing was done on a sample of blood. In nucleotides, the CDR3 is TGTGCCAGCAGCTTAACGGACAGGGATTCACCCCTCCACTTT. Its translation is CASSLTDRDSPLHF.